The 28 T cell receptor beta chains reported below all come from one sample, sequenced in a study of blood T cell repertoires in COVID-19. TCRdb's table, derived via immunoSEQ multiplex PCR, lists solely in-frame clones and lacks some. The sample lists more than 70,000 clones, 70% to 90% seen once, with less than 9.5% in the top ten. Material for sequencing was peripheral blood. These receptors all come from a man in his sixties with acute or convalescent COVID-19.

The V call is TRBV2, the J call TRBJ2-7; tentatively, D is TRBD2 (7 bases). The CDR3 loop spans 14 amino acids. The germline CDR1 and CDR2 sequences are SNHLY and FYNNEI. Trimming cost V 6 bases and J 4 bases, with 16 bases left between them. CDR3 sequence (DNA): TGTGCCAGCAGGAGGGAGGGGGGGCCGTACGAGCAGTACTTC. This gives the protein CASRREGGPYEQYF.

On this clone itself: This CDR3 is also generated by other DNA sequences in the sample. The CDR3 loop is CASSLRGDYGYTF. The CDR3 coding sequence is TGCGCCAGCAGCTTACGGGGAGACTATGGCTACACCTTC. The chain recombines TRBV5-1 with TRBJ1-2; D is unclear. Trimming shortened V by 2 bases and J by 3 bases, and 8 bases separated the two germline ends. The V gene's germline CDR1 is SGHRS and CDR2 YFSETQ. This CDR3 has 13 amino acids.

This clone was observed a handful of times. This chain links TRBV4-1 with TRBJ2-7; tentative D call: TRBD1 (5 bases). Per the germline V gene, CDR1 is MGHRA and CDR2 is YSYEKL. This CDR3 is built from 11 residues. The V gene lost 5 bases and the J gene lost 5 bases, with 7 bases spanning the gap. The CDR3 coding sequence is TGCGCCAGCAGCTTACAGGACGAGCAGTACTTC. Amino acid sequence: CASSLQDEQYF.

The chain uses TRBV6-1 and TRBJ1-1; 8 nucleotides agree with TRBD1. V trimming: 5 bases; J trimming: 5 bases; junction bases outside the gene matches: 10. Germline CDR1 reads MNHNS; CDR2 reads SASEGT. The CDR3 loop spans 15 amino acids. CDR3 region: CASSSTGARRTEAFF. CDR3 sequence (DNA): TGTGCCAGCAGTTCGACAGGGGCAAGGAGAACTGAAGCTTTCTTT.

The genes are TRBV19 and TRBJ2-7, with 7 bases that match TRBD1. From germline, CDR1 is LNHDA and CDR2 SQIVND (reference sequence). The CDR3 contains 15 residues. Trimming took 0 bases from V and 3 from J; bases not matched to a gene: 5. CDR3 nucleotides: TGTGCCAGTAGTATAGACACCACAGGGGTCTACGAGCAGTACTTC. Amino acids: CASSIDTTGVYEQYF.

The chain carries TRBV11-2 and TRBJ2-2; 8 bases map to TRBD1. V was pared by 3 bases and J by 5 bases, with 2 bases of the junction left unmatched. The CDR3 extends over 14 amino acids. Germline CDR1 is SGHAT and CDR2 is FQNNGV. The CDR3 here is CASSFRGQTGELFF. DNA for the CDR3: TGTGCCAGCAGCTTCAGGGGGCAAACCGGGGAGCTGTTTTTT.

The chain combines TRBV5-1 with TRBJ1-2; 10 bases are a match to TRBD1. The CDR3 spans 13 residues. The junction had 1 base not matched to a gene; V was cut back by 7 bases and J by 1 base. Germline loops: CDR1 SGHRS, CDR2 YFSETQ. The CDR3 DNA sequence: TGCGCCAGCGGGACAGGGGATAACTATGGCTACACCTTC. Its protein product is CASGTGDNYGYTF.

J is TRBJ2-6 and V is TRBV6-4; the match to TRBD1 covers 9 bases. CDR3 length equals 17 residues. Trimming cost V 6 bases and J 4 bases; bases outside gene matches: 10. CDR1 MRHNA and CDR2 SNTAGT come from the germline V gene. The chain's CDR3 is CASSPGQGRNGANVLTF. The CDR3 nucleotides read TGTGCCAGCAGCCCGGGACAGGGAAGGAACGGGGCCAACGTCCTGACTTTC.

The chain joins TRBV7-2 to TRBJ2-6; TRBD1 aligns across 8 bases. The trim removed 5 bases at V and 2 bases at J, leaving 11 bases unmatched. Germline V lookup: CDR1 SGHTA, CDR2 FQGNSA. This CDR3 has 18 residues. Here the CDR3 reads CASSPGGRGNTGANVLTF. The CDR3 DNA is TGTGCCAGCAGCCCAGGGGGCAGGGGGAACACTGGGGCCAACGTCCTGACTTTC.

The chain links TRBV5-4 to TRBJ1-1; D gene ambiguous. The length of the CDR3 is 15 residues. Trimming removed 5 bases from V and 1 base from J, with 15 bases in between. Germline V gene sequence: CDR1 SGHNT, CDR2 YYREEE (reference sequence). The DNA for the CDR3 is TGTGCCAGCAGTTATCGACAACCAGGGAACACTGAAGCTTTCTTT. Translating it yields CASSYRQPGNTEAFF.

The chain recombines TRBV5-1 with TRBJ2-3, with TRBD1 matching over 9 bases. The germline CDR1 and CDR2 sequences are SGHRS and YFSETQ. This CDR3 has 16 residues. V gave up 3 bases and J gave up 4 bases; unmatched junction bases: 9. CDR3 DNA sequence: TGCGCCAGCAGCTCCTACAGGGGGCGCGGGGCAGATACGCAGTATTTT. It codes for CASSSYRGRGADTQYF.

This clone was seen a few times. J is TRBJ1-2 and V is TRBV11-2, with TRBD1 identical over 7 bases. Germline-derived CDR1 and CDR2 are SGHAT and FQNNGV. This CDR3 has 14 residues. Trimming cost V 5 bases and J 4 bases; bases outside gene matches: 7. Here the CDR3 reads CASSVGQRAYGYTF. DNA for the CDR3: TGTGCCAGCAGCGTGGGACAGCGGGCCTATGGCTACACCTTC.

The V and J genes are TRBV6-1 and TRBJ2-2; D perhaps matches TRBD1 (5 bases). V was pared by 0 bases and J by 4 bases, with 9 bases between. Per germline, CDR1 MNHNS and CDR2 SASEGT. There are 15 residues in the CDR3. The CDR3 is CASSEAQGRTGELFF. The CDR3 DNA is TGTGCCAGCAGTGAAGCCCAGGGCCGCACCGGGGAGCTGTTTTTT.

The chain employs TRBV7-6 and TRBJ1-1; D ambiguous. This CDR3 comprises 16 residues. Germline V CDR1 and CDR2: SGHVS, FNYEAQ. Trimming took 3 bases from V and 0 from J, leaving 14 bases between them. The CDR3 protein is CASSFGSGVMNTEAFF. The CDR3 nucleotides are TGTGCCAGCAGCTTCGGGTCCGGGGTGATGAACACTGAAGCTTTCTTT.

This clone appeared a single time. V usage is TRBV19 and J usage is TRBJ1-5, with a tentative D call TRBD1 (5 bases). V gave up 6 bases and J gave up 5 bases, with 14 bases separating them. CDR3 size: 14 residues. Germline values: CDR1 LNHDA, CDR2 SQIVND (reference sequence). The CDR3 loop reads CASSRETTHQPQHF. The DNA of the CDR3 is TGTGCCAGTAGCAGGGAAACAACACATCAGCCCCAGCATTTT.

The DNA for the CDR3 is TGTGCCTGGGGACAGGGCCAAACAGATACGCAGTATTTT. Amino acid sequence: CAWGQGQTDTQYF. The chain recombines TRBV2 with TRBJ2-3, with 9 nucleotides matching TRBD1. The CDR3 sequence is 13 residues long. The germline gives CDR1 SNHLY, CDR2 FYNNEI. Losses at the gene ends were 11 bases for V and 3 bases for J; bases not matched to a gene: 6.

The DNA of the CDR3 is TGTGCCAGTAGCGTAAACGTCGCCGCGGGGGGCTACACCTTC. Translating it yields CASSVNVAAGGYTF. The gene calls are TRBV19 and TRBJ1-2; D unresolved. Germline lookup yields CDR1 LNHDA and CDR2 SQIVND (reference sequence). The V end was cut by 6 bases, the J end by 8 bases, with 19 bases between. CDR3 size: 14 residues.

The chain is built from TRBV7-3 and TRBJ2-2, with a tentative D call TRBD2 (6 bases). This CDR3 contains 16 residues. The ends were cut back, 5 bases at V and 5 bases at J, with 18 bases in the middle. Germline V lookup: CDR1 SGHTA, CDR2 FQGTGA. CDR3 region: CASSQTSYGGTGELFF. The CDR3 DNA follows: TGTGCCAGCAGCCAAACTAGCTACGGAGGTACCGGGGAGCTGTTTTTT. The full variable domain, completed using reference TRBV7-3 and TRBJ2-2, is GAGVSQTPSNKVTEKGKYVELRCDPISGHTALYWYRQSLGQGPEFLIYFQGTGAADDSGLPNDRFFAVRPEGSVSTLKIQRTERGDSAVYLCASSQTSYGGTGELFFGEGSRLTVL.

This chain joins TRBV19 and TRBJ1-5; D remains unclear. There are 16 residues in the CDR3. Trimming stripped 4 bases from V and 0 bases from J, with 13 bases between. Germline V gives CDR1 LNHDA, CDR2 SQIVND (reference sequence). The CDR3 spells CASSTGRVFSNQPQHF. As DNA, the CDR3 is TGTGCCAGTAGTACGGGTAGAGTGTTTAGCAATCAGCCCCAGCATTTT.

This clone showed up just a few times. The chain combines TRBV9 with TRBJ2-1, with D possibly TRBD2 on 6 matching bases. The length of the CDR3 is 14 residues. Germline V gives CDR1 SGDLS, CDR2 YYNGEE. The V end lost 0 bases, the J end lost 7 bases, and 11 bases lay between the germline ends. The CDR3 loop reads CASSVGAAGNEQFF. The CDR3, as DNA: TGTGCCAGCAGCGTAGGGGCGGCGGGGAATGAGCAGTTCTTC.

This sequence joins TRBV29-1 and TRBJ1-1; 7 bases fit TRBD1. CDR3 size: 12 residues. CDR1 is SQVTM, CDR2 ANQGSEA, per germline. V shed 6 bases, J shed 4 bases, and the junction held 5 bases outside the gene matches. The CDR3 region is CSVWTGGTEAFF. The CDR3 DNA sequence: TGCAGCGTGTGGACAGGCGGCACTGAAGCTTTCTTT.

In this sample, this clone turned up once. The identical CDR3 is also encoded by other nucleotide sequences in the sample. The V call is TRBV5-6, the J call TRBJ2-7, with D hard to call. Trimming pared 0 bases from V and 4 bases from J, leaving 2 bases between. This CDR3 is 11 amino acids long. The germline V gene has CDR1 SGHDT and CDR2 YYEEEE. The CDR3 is CASSLAYEQYF. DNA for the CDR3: TGTGCCAGCAGCTTGGCGTACGAGCAGTACTTC.

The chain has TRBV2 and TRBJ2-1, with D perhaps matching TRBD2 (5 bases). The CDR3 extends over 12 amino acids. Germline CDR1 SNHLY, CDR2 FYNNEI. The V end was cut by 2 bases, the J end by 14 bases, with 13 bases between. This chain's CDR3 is CASSETGWMKFF. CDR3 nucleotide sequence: TGTGCCAGCAGTGAAACGGGGTGGATGAAGTTCTTC.

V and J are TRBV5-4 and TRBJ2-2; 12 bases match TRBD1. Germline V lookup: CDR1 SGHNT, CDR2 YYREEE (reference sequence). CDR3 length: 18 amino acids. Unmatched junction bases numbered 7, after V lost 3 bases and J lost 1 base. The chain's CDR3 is CASSSGTGGWKNTGELFF. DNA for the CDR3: TGTGCCAGCAGCTCTGGGACAGGGGGCTGGAAGAACACCGGGGAGCTGTTTTTT.

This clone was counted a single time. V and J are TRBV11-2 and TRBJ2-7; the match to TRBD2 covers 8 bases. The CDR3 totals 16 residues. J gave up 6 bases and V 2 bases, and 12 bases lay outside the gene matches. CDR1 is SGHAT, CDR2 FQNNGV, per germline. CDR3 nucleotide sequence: TGTGCCAGCAGCTTATCGCGCGCGGGAGGCCGTGGCGAGCAGTACTTC. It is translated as CASSLSRAGGRGEQYF.

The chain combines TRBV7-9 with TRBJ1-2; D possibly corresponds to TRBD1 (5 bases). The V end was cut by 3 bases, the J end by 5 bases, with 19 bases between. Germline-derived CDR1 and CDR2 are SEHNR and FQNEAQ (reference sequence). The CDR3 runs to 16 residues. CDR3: CASSFRGTAFIYGYTF. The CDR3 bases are TGTGCCAGCAGCTTCCGGGGGACGGCGTTCATTTATGGCTACACCTTC.

Written as DNA, the CDR3 is TGTGCCAGCAGCTCAGGGGACACCGGAACGCAGTATTTT. Translating gives CASSSGDTGTQYF. The V gene is TRBV11-3, the J gene TRBJ2-3; D might be TRBD1 (6 bases). Trimming removed 4 bases from V and 9 bases from J, with 14 bases in between. The CDR3 contains 13 residues. CDR1 and CDR2 (germline): SGHNT, YENEEA.

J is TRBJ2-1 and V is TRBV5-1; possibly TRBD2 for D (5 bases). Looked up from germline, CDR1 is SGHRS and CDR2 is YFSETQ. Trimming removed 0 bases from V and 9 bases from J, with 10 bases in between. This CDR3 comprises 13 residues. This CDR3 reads CASSLVWGVEQFF. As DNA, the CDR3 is TGCGCCAGCAGCTTGGTGTGGGGAGTTGAGCAGTTCTTC.